This T cell receptor (beta chain) was obtained from a study of cytomegalovirus exposure and HLA in healthy donors. Study-wide points: Roughly uniform depth of sequencing across donors was assumed in presence/absence analyses. No immune exposure information besides CMV serostatus was available. Relative to the approximately 700-donor mean, N-insertions were reportedly fewer in an Asian-associated ancestry cluster in a later analysis.

Use of 60 Vbeta and 13 Jbeta primers characterized the PCR. Original analysis: The authors later counted 65 million to 90 million unique TCR beta chains, 9 million to 14 million of them shared. Clones were read by immunoSEQ multiplex PCR, and TCRdb kept only the in-frame ones, dropping some. D and trimming come from the DNA, and the V and J calls and clone size come from that table. This sample contains 150,000 to 200,000 clones. As regards this clone: Its matching antigen is unknown.

The CDR3 consists of 14 residues. Germline CDR1 reads MRHNA; CDR2 reads SNTAGT. With 5 bases removed from V and 3 bases from J, the gap between germline ends came to 11 bases. The gene calls are TRBV6-4 and TRBJ2-1; possibly TRBD2 for D (6 bases). The sequence was obtained from a young woman in good health and CMV-seropositive. Input material: PBMCs. The CDR3 here is CASSRGGNYNEQFF. The CDR3 nucleotides read TGTGCCAGCAGTCGAGGCGGGAACTACAATGAGCAGTTCTTC.